This T cell receptor (beta chain) was recorded in a study of blood T cell repertoires in COVID-19 (TCRdb year 2020). Turning to the overall study: Samples from collaborators originated in the United States, Italy and Spain and spanned both the acute and convalescent phases of COVID-19. Sample metadata almost always included a de-identified subject ID, COVID-19 status, age in years and sex. A freely available public database, intended as a resource for researchers studying the immune response to SARS-CoV-2, is where the repertoires were released. Samples were obtained from the ongoing ImmuneRACE study (first 160 participants) and from some 1,300 subjects provided by 6 global collaborators. The prospective study material was composed of cDNA or gDNA derived from T cells, B-cell-depleted T cells, or PBMCs. The dataset comprised deeply sampled blood TCRbeta repertoires from subjects exposed to, actively infected with, or recovered from COVID-19. Where HLA class I and class II types were available, the types were taken from metadata supplied by the sample provider, not from assay-based typing.

On the study overall, not on this receptor specifically: The amount of clinical and demographic metadata varied by source and participant and was provided uncurated.

Participants in the prospective study were enrolled through a virtual design, were aged about 18 to 100 years, and lived in roughly 26 United States geographic areas. To assign participants to cohorts, the prospective study relied on clinical history that participants themselves reported in a screening survey and a study questionnaire. Each participant in the prospective study had whole blood, serum and a nasopharyngeal or oropharyngeal swab collected by mobile phlebotomists. Participants in the prospective study had the option to provide additional blood draws and questionnaires over an approximately 2-month period. Before DNA extraction, blood samples from the prospective study were shipped at room temperature or frozen. This clone was seen a few times. This clone's antigen is unknown. No base qualities exist here, and no much larger clone lies one base off it. TCRbeta CDR3 regions were amplified from genomic DNA using the immunoSEQ Assay, a bias-controlled multiplex PCR. On the authors' methods: The number of nucleated cells in each sample was estimated by amplification of reference gene primers within the assay. To quantify the absolute abundance of each unique TCRbeta CDR3 rearrangement, sequence reads were collapsed and filtered. For each sample, productive Simpson clonality was calculated as the square root of Simpson's diversity index across productive rearrangements. In its TCRdb copy, this immuneACCESS table keeps in-frame sequences only and misses some clones. Where compared with another copy, unresolved V genes explain less than half of these, and the others have no known cause. That table supplies the V and J calls and clone size; D and trimming were determined from the DNA. The sample table contains approximately 180,000 clones; only one count was recorded for less than 85% of them. The top ten hold roughly 5.2% of the sample.

The junction carries 8 bases between V and J, which are trimmed by 0 bases and 2 bases respectively. CDR1 SGHNT and CDR2 YYREEE are derived from the germline V gene (reference sequence). The CDR3 starts with the cysteine, ends with the phenylalanine, and has 14 residues. Just the 42-base CDR3 DNA is kept, in frame starting at base 1. Sequenced input: PBMCs or T cells enriched from blood (not recorded which). This receptor was obtained from an older woman with acute COVID-19. The chain employs TRBV5-4 and TRBJ1-1; the D gene is not confidently resolved. CDR3 region: CASSLGQENTEAFF. The bases are TGTGCCAGCAGCTTGGGGCAGGAAAACACTGAAGCTTTCTTT.